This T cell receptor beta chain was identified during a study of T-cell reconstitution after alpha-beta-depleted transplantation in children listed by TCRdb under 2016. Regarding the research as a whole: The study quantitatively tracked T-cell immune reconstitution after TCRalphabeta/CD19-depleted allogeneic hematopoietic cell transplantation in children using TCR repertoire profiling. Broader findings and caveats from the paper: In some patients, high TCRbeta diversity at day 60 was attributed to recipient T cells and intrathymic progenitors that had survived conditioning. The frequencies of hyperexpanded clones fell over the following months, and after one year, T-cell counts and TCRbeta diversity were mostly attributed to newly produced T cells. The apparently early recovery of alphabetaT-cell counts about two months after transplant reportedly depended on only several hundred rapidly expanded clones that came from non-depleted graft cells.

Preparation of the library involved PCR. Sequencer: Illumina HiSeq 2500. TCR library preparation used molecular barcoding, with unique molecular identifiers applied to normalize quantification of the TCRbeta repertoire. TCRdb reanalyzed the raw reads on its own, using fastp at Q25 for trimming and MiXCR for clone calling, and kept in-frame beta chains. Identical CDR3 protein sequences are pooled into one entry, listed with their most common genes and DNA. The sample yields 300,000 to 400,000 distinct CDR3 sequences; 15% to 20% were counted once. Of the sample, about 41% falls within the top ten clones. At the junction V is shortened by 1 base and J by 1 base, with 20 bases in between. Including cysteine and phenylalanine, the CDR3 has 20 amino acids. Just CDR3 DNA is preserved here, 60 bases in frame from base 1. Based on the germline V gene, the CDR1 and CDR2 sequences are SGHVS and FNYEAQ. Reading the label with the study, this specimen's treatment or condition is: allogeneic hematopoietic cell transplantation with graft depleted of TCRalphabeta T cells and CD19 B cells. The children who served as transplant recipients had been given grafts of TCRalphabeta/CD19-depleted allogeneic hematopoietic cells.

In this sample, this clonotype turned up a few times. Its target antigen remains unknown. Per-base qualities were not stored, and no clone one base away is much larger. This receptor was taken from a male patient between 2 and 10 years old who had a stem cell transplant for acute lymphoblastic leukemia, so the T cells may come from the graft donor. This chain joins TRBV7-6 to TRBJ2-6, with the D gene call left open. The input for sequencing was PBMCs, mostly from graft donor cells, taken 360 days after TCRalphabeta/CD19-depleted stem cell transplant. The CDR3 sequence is CASSLVIWGPPGSGANVLTF. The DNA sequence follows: TGTGCCAGCAGCTTAGTAATTTGGGGTCCCCCGGGTTCTGGGGCCAACGTCCTGACTTTC.